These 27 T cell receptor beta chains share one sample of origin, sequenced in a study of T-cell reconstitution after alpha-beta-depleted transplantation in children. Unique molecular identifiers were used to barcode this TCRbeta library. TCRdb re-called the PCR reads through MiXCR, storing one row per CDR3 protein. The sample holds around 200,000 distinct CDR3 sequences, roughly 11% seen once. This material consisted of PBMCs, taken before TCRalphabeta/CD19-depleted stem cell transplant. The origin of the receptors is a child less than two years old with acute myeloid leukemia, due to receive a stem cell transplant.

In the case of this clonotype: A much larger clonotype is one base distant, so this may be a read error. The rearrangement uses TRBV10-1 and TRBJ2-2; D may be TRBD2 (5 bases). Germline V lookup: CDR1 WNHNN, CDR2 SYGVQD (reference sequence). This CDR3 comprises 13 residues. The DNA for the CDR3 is TGCGCCAGCGGTAAAGGGAACACCGGGGAGCTGTCTTTT. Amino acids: CASGKGNTGELSF.

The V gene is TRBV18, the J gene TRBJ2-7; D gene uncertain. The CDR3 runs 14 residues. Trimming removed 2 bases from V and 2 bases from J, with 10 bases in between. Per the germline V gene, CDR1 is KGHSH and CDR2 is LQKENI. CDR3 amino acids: CASSPESRAYEQYF. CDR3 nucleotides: TGTGCCAGCTCACCAGAGTCACGAGCCTACGAGCAGTACTTC.

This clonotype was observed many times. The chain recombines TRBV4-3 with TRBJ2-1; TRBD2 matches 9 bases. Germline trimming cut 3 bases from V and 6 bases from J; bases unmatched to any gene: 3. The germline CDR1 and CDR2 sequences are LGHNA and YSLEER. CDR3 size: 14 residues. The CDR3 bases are TGCGCCAGCAGCCATGGACTAGCGAGCAATGAGCAGTTCTTC. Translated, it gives CASSHGLASNEQFF.

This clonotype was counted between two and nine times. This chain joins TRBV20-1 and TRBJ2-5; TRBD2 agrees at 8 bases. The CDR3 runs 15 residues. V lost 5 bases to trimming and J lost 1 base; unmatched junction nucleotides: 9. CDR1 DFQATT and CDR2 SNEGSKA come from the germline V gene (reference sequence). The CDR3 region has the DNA TGCAGTGCTCACAATTTTGCGGGAGGCCAAGAGACCCAGTACTTC. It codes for CSAHNFAGGQETQYF.

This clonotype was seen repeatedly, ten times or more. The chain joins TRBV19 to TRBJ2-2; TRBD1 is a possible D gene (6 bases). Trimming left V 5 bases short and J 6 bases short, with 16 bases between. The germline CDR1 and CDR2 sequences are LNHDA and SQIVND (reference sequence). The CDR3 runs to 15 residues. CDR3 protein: CASSRTALDPGELFF. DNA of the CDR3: TGTGCCAGTAGTCGGACAGCCCTTGATCCCGGGGAGCTGTTTTTT.

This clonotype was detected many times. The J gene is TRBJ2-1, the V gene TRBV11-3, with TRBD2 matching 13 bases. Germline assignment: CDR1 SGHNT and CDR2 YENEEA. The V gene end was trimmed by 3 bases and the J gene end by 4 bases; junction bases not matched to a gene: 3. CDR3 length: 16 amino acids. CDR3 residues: CASSFTSGRVYNEQFF. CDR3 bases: TGTGCCAGCAGCTTCACTAGCGGGAGGGTATACAATGAGCAGTTCTTC.

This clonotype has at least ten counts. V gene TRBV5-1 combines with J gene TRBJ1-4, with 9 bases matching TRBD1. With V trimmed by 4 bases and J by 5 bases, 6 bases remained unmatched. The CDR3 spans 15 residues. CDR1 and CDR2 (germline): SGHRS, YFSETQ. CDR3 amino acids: CASSISGTGNEKLFF. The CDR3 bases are TGCGCCAGCAGCATATCCGGGACAGGGAATGAAAAACTGTTTTTT.

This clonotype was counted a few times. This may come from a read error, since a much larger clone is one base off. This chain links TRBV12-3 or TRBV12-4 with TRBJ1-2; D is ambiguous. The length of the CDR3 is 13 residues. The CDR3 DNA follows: TGTGCCAGCAGTCTAGACGGGAACTATGGCGACACCTTC. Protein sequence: CASSLDGNYGDTF.

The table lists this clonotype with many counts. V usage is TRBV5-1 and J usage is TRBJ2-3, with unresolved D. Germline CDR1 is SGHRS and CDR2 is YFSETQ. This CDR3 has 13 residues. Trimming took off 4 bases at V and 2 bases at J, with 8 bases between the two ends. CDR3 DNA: TGCGCCAGCAGCATCCTGACCACAGATACGCAGTATTTT. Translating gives CASSILTTDTQYF.

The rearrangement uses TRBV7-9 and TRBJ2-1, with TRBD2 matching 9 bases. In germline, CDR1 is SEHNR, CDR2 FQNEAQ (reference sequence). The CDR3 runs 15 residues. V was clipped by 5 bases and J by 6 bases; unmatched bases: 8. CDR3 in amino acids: CASSQGLAGFNEQFF. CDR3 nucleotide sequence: TGTGCCAGCAGCCAGGGGCTAGCGGGATTCAATGAGCAGTTCTTC.

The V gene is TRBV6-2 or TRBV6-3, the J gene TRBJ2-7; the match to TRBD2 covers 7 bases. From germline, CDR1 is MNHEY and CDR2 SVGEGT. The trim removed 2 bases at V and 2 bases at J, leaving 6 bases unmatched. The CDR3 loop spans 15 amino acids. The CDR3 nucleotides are TGTGCCAGCAGTTACGGGCGGGGGAGCGCCTACGAGCAGTACTTC. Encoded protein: CASSYGRGSAYEQYF.

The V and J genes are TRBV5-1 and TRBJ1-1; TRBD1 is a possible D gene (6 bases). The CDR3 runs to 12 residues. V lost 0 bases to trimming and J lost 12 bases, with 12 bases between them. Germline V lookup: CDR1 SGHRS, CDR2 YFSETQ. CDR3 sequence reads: CASSLDGGRTFF. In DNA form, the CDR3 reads TGCGCCAGCAGCTTGGATGGGGGCAGAACTTTCTTT.

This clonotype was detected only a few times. For the CDR3, the DNA is TGCGCCAGCAGCTTGGGGGGACCCAGCTCTGGAAACACCATATATTTT. Translation gives CASSLGGPSSGNTIYF. V usage is TRBV5-1 and J usage is TRBJ1-3; D possibly corresponds to TRBD1 (5 bases). The CDR3 has 16 residues. V was trimmed by 0 bases and J by 0 bases, leaving 10 bases between them. Germline-derived CDR1 and CDR2 are SGHRS and YFSETQ.

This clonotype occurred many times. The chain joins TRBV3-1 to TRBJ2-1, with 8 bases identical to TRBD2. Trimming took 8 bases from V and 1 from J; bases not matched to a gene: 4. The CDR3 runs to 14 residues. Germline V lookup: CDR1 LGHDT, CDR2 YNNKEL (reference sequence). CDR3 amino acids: CASPGGGSYNEQFF. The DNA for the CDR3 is TGTGCCAGCCCCGGGGGGGGATCCTACAATGAGCAGTTCTTC.

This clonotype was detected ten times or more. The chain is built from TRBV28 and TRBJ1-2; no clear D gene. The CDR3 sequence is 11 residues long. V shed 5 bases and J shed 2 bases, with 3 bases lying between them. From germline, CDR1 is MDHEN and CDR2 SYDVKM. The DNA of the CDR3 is TGTGCCAGCAGTCCCAACTATGGCTACACCTTC. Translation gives CASSPNYGYTF.

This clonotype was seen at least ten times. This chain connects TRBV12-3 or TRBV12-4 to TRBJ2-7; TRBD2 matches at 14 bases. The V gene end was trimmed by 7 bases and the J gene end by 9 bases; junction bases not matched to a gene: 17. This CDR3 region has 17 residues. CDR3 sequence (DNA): TGTGCCAGCACCCCTCGTCTGACGGGACTAGCGGGAGCTAGGCAGTACTTC. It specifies CASTPRLTGLAGARQYF.

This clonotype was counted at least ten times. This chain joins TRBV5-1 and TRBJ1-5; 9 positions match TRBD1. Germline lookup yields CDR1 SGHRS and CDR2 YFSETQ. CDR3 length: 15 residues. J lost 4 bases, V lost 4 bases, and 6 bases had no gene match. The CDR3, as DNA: TGCGCCAGCAGCGCCGGGACAGGGAGTAATCAGCCCCAGCATTTT. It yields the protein CASSAGTGSNQPQHF.

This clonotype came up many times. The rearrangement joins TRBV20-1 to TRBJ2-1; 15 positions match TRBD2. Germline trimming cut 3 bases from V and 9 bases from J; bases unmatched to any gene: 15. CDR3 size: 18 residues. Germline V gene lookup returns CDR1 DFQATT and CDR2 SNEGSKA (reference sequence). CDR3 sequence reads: CSARVGLAGGPSPGEQFF. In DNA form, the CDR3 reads TGCAGTGCTAGGGTTGGACTAGCGGGAGGGCCCTCCCCCGGTGAGCAGTTCTTC.

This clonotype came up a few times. The CDR3 bases are TGTGCCAGCAGCCCATCGCACGCAGATACGCAGTATTTT. Encoded protein: CASSPSHADTQYF. This chain joins TRBV7-9 and TRBJ2-3; no firm D call. From germline, CDR1 is SEHNR and CDR2 FQNEAQ (reference sequence). This CDR3 has 13 residues. Trimming stripped 5 bases from V and 4 bases from J, with 10 bases between. Full variable domain (remainder filled in from reference TRBV7-9 and TRBJ2-3): DTGVSQNPRHKITKRGQNVTFRCDPISEHNRLYWYRQTLGQGPEFLTYFQNEAQLEKSRLLSDRFSAERPKGSFSTLEIQRTEQGDSAMYLCASSPSHADTQYFGPGTRLTVL.

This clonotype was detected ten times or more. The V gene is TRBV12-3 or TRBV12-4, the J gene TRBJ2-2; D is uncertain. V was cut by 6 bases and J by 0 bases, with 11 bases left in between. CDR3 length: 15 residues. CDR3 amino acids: CASSPPRPNTGELFF. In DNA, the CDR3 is TGTGCCAGCAGCCCCCCGCGGCCGAACACCGGGGAGCTGTTTTTT.

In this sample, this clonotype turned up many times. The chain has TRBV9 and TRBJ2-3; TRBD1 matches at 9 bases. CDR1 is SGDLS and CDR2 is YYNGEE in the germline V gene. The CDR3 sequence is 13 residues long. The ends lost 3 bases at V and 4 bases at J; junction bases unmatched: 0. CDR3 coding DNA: TGTGCCAGCAGCGGACAGGGGGCAGATACGCAGTATTTT. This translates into CASSGQGADTQYF.

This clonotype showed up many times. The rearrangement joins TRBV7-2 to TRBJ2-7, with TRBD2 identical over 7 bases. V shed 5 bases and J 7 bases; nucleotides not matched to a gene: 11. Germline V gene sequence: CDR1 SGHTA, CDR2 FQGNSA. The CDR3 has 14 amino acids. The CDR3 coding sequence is TGTGCCAGCAGCCCCTTGGGGGGGGTCAGGGAGCAGTACTTC. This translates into CASSPLGGVREQYF.

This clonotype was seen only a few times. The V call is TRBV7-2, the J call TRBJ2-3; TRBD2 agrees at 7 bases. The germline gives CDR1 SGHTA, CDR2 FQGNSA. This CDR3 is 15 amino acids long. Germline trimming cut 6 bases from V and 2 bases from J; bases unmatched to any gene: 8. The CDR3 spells CASRQSGTNTDTQYF. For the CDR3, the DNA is TGTGCCAGCAGACAATCCGGGACTAACACAGATACGCAGTATTTT.

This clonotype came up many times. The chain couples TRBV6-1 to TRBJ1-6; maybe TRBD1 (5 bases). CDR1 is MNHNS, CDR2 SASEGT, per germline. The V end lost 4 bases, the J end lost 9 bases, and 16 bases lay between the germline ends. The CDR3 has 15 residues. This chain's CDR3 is CASSATDPLGSPLHF. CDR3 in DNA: TGTGCCAGCAGTGCGACAGATCCTTTAGGTTCACCCCTCCACTTT.

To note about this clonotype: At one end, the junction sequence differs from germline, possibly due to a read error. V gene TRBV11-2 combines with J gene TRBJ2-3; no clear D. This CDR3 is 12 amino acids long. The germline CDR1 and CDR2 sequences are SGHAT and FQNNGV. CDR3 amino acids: CTSSLGLPTQYF. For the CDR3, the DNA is TGTACCAGCAGCTTAGGGCTACCGACGCAGTATTTT. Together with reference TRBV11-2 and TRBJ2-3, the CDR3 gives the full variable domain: EAGVAQSPRYKIIEKRQSVAFWCNPISGHATLYWYQQILGQGPKLLIQFQNNGVVDDSQLPKDRFSAERLKGVDSTLKIQPAKLEDSAVYLCTSSLGLPTQYFGPGTRLTVL.

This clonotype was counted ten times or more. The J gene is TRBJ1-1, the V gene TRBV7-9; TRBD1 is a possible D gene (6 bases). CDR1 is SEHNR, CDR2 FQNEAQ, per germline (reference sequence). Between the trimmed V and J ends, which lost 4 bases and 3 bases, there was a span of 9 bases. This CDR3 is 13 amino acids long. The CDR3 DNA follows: TGTGCCAGCAGCTCCGAGGGGGACACTGAAGCTTTCTTT. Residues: CASSSEGDTEAFF.

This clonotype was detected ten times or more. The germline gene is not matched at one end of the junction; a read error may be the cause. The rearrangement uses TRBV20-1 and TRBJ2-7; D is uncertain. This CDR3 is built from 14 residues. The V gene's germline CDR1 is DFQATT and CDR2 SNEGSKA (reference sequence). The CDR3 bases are TGCAGTGCTTATATGCCGGTATTCTCCCACGAGCAGTACTTC. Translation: CSAYMPVFSHEQYF.